One sample yielded the 11 T cell receptor beta chains listed below, sequenced in a study of blood T cell repertoires in COVID-19. Generated by immunoSEQ multiplex PCR, the TCRdb table keeps only in-frame clones and is missing some. In the table there are over 85,000 clones, 70% to 80% of which are singletons. The sequenced material came from peripheral blood. All receptors derive from a man in his 70s with acute or convalescent COVID-19.

The V gene is TRBV5-1, the J gene TRBJ2-2; TRBD1 aligns across 10 bases. Germline-derived CDR1 and CDR2 are SGHRS and YFSETQ. CDR3 length: 17 amino acids. Trimming took 4 bases from V and 6 from J; bases not matched to a gene: 12. The DNA for the CDR3 is TGCGCCAGCAGCCAGAACCCCGGGACAGGGGCGGCCGGGGAGCTGTTTTTT. Encoded protein: CASSQNPGTGAAGELFF.

The chain is built from TRBV28 and TRBJ2-5; TRBD2 aligns across 7 bases. V dropped 8 bases and J dropped 1; count of bases not matched to a gene: 10. The CDR3 length is 15 residues. CDR1 is MDHEN and CDR2 is SYDVKM in the germline V gene. The CDR3 sequence is CASGQGGSTQETQYF. DNA for the CDR3: TGTGCCAGCGGTCAGGGAGGGAGTACCCAAGAGACCCAGTACTTC.

As regards this clone: A junction end diverges from the germline sequence, so it may reflect a read error. Other DNA sequences in this specimen translate into the identical CDR3. This chain uses TRBV2 with TRBJ2-7, with TRBD1 as a possible D gene (5 bases). The CDR3 is 12 amino acids. The germline CDR1 and CDR2 sequences are SNHLY and FYNNEI. CDR3 sequence: CASSGQGYEQYF. The CDR3 bases are TGTGCTAGCAGTGGTCAGGGCTACGAGCAGTACTTC.

The V and J genes are TRBV2 and TRBJ1-5, with D uncertain. CDR1 is SNHLY, CDR2 FYNNEI, per germline. The length of the CDR3 is 12 residues. V was cut by 5 bases and J by 6 bases, with 8 bases left in between. Here the CDR3 DNA reads TGTGCCAGCAGTCCCATTTTTCAGCCCCAGCATTTT. Amino acids: CASSPIFQPQHF.

The genes are TRBV7-9 and TRBJ1-5; D not certain. Germline-derived CDR1 and CDR2 are SEHNR and FQNEAQ (reference sequence). This CDR3 region has 13 residues. V lost 3 bases and J 6 bases, leaving 9 bases between the germline ends. The CDR3 nucleotides read TGTGCCAGCAGCTTGGGAGGAGGTCAGCCCCAGCATTTT. This encodes CASSLGGGQPQHF.

The sample holds a few counts of this clone. The chain employs TRBV24-1 and TRBJ2-5; 12 nucleotides line up with TRBD2. The CDR3 totals 17 residues. Germline CDR1 KGHDR, CDR2 SFDVKD. The ends lost 5 bases at V and 3 bases at J; junction bases unmatched: 9. The CDR3 protein is CATSGRLAGVWEETQYF. The DNA for the CDR3 is TGTGCCACCAGTGGTAGACTAGCGGGAGTTTGGGAAGAGACCCAGTACTTC.

This clone appeared once. The rearrangement uses TRBV7-8 and TRBJ2-5; 12 nucleotides align to TRBD1. CDR1 and CDR2 from the germline V gene are SGHVS and FQNEAQ. The junction had 3 bases not matched to a gene; V was cut back by 2 bases and J by 5 bases. The CDR3 sequence is 15 residues long. The CDR3 DNA follows: TGTGCCAGCAGCTTACCGGGACAGGGGGCCGAGACCCAGTACTTC. This codes for CASSLPGQGAETQYF.

The V gene is TRBV10-3, the J gene TRBJ2-7, with 12 bases matching TRBD2. Germline values: CDR1 ENHRY, CDR2 SYGVKD. This CDR3 is 14 amino acids long. J gave up 0 bases and V 6 bases, and 0 bases lay outside the gene matches. DNA of the CDR3: TGTGCCATCAGGGGACTAGCGGGCTCCTACGAGCAGTACTTC. Its translation is CAIRGLAGSYEQYF.

This chain joins TRBV10-3 and TRBJ1-1, with no clear D. The V end lost 0 bases, the J end lost 0 bases, and 11 bases lay between the germline ends. This CDR3 has 16 residues. CDR1 is ENHRY and CDR2 is SYGVKD in the germline V gene. CDR3 region: CAISESGRRLNTEAFF. Written as DNA, the CDR3 is TGTGCCATCAGTGAGTCGGGTAGGAGGTTGAACACTGAAGCTTTCTTT.

The chain recombines TRBV18 with TRBJ2-6; D is perhaps TRBD1 (5 bases). The CDR3 sequence is 16 residues long. V was clipped by 2 bases and J by 2 bases, with 10 bases between them. Germline CDR1 KGHSH, CDR2 LQKENI. The DNA of the CDR3 is TGTGCCAGCTCACCAGGTTCAGGGCCTGGGGCCAACGTCCTGACTTTC. Amino acid sequence: CASSPGSGPGANVLTF.

The chain has TRBV7-2 and TRBJ2-1; D might be TRBD2 (7 bases). Trimming removed 6 bases from V and 7 bases from J, with 19 bases in between. This CDR3 is 15 amino acids long. From germline, CDR1 is SGHTA and CDR2 FQGNSA. Here the CDR3 reads CASRGGLGGFNEQFF. The CDR3 bases are TGTGCCAGCAGGGGAGGACTAGGGGGATTTAATGAGCAGTTCTTC.